These T cell receptor beta chains were read from a single sample in a study of regulatory T cells in long-lasting Graves disease. A single record per CDR3 protein comes from TCRdb applying MiXCR to the multiplex PCR reads. The sample shows about half a million distinct CDR3 sequences, 12% of them seen only once. The same sample was also studied in work on T cells in Graves' hyperthyroidism and ophthalmopathy.

This material consisted of peripheral blood mononuclear cells (PBMCs), taken at new diagnosis, from a patient treated with antithyroid drugs. All receptors come from a woman aged 25 to 39 with Graves disease. Each CDR3 is given with its conserved first and last residue. A D gene is named only where the DNA matches it firmly. Clone size is stated in some rows and not others, as once, few, many or a class when expanded.

j_call clone_size d_call v_call cdr3_nt cdr3_aa
TRBJ2-7 many TRBD2 TRBV11-2 TGTGCCAGCAGCTTAATGCTAGCGGGAGGTTGGGAGCAGTACTTC CASSLMLAGGWEQYF
TRBJ1-5 many . TRBV5-5 TGTGCCAGCAGCTTGGGGCGCCATGGTTTAGCCCAGCATTTT CASSLGRHGLAQHF
TRBJ2-5 many . TRBV6-1 TGTGCCAGCAATCTCCGAACCAATATGGAGACCCAGTACTTC CASNLRTNMETQYF
TRBJ2-4 many . TRBV6-5 TGTGCCAGCAGTTACTCGGGAGAAGGGAACATTCAGTACTTC CASSYSGEGNIQYF
TRBJ2-2 many . TRBV11-3 TGTGCCAGCAGCCCGAGCGCGGTGAACACCGGGGAGCTGTTTTTT CASSPSAVNTGELFF
TRBJ1-1 few TRBD1 TRBV5-4 TGTGCCAGCAGCCCCAGGGGGGGGAGGAACACTGAAGCTTTCTTT CASSPRGGRNTEAFF
TRBJ1-1 many . TRBV7-3 TGTGCCAGCAGCCCCCAAAATGGGGACATAGAAGCTTTCTTT CASSPQNGDIEAFF
TRBJ2-1 many . TRBV27 TGTGCCAGCAGTTTAAGTCGGTACAATGAGCAGTTCTTC CASSLSRYNEQFF
TRBJ2-1 . . TRBV18 TGTGCCAGCTCACCAAGTAGGATAACTGAGCAGTTCTTC CASSPSRITEQFF
TRBJ1-3 few . TRBV7-9 TGTGCCAGCAGCCCGTCACTGCCAACTGGAAACACCATATATTTT CASSPSLPTGNTIYF
TRBJ1-1 many TRBD1 TRBV5-1 TGCGCCAGCAGCCTAGGGACAGGCCGAGGTGGCACTGAAGCTTTCTTT CASSLGTGRGGTEAFF
TRBJ2-2 . . TRBV19 TGTGCCAGTAGTACCACATACACCGGGGAGCTGTTTTTT CASSTTYTGELFF
TRBJ2-3 . TRBD1 TRBV10-3 TGTGCCATCAGTTACCCCGGGACAGGATTCGCAGATACGCAGTATTTT CAISYPGTGFADTQYF
TRBJ2-7 many . TRBV5-1 TGCGCCAGCAGCTTGGGTGCCGCAATCTACGAGCAGTACTTC CASSLGAAIYEQYF
TRBJ2-5 many . TRBV12-3/TRBV12-4 TGTGCCAGCCGCCCTAATTCCGGGGGAGAGACCCAGTACTTC CASRPNSGGETQYF
TRBJ2-6 . . TRBV7-9 TGTGCCAGCGTCTACCCCCTCGACTCTGGGGCCAACGTCCTGACTTTC CASVYPLDSGANVLTF
TRBJ1-1 many . TRBV12-3/TRBV12-4 TGTGCCACCCGGGTCATAGGAGTCACTGAAGCTTTCTTT CATRVIGVTEAFF
TRBJ1-2 many . TRBV6-5 TGTGCCAGCAGTTATCGGGAACTTAACTATGGCTACACCTTC CASSYRELNYGYTF